The clone carrying this TCR beta chain was picked up a small number of times. What it recognizes is unknown. The data were taken from a study of T-cell memory formation after mild COVID-19. General observations from the study: Pre-infection memory held some responding clones, suggesting pre-existing cross-reactive T cells responded. Clones that shrank (day 15 to 85) were balanced CD4/CD8, whereas later expanders leaned CD4+.

Germline V CDR1 and CDR2: MNHNY, SVGAGI (reference sequence). The V end was cut by 6 bases, the J end by 5 bases, with 16 bases between. The CDR3 contains 14 residues. TCRdb reprocessed the 5' RACE reads via MiXCR and lists one record per CDR3 protein. The sample holds some 300,000 distinct CDR3 sequences, roughly 19% seen once. Sequenced sample: PBMCs or a T cell subset sorted from them (not recorded which). The clonotype originates from a man between 18 and 35 years old who had mild COVID-19 (a few samples of this study predate the infection). Cell type and time point are not known. The V call is TRBV6-6, the J call TRBJ1-2; D remains unclear. CDR3 residues: CASSREQTGYGYTF. The CDR3 nucleotides read TGTGCCAGCAGCCGCGAGCAGACGGGTTATGGCTACACCTTC.